This TCR beta chain was identified in a study of T-cell reconstitution after alpha-beta-depleted transplantation in children. The TCRbeta library was prepared with unique molecular identifiers. TCRdb reanalysed the PCR reads using MiXCR and keeps one entry per CDR3 protein. The sample has roughly 200,000 distinct CDR3 sequences, about a tenth seen once. This clonotype came up many times. The CDR3 contains 16 residues. In germline, CDR1 is LGHNA, CDR2 YSLEER. V shed 4 bases, J shed 1 base, and the junction held 3 bases outside the gene matches. The sequence was collected from a human donor who donated a stem cell graft to a child with acute lymphoblastic leukemia. Here the sequenced sample was PBMCs from the stem cell graft donor, taken from the stem cell graft. V gene TRBV4-3 combines with J gene TRBJ1-6, with 8 bases aligning to TRBD1. Here the CDR3 DNA reads TGCGCCAGCAGCCTTGACAGGGGTTCCTATAATTCACCCCTCCACTTT. Translating gives CASSLDRGSYNSPLHF.